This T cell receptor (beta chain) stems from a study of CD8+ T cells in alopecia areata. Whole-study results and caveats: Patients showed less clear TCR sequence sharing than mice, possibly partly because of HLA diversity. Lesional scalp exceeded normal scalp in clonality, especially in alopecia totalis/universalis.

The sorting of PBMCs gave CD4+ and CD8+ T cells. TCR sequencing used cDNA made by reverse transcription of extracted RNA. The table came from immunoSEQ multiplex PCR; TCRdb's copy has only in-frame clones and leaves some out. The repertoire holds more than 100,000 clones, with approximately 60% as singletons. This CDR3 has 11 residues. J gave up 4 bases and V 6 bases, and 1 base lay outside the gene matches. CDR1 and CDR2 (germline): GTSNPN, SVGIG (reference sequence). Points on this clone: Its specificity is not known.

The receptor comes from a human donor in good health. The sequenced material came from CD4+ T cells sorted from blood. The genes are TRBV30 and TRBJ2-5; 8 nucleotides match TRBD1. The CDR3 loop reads CACGQGETQYF. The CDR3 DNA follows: TGTGCCTGCGGACAGGGAGAGACCCAGTACTTC.